The next 29 T cell receptor beta chains were all read from a single sample in a study of T cells in Graves' hyperthyroidism and ophthalmopathy. Amplified TCR beta CDR3 regions came from RNA transcripts. The primer set for the first-round RT-PCR of the TCR CDR3 was HTBI. From the multiplex PCR reads, TCRdb called clonotypes with MiXCR, one entry per CDR3 protein. The sample lists 500,000 to 800,000 distinct CDR3 sequences; 45% were seen once. Sequenced: peripheral blood or thyroid tissue (not recorded which). These receptors came from an adult man with Graves' disease, either hyperthyroidism or ophthalmopathy (not recorded which).

The rearrangement links TRBV29-1 to TRBJ1-3; D call uncertain. The CDR3 spans 13 residues. In germline, CDR1 is SQVTM, CDR2 ANQGSEA. Trimming removed 0 bases from V and 3 bases from J, with 6 bases in between. The CDR3 loop reads CSVEEGYGNTIYF. The CDR3 nucleotides read TGCAGCGTTGAAGAAGGGTATGGAAACACCATATATTTT. Using reference TRBV29-1 and TRBJ1-3 for the parts outside the CDR3, the full variable domain is SAVISQKPSRDICQRGTSLTIQCQVDSQVTMMFWYRQQPGQSLTLIATANQGSEATYESGFVIDKFPISRPNLTFSTLTVSNMSPEDSSIYLCSVEEGYGNTIYFGEGSWLTVV.

The chain links TRBV5-5 to TRBJ1-5, with D unresolved. Trimming took off 0 bases at V and 5 bases at J, with 9 bases between the two ends. Germline CDR1 and CDR2: SGHKS and YYEKEE (reference sequence). The CDR3 totals 14 residues. CDR3 in DNA: TGTGCCAGCAGCTTGGTCGGCAGCTATCAGCCCCAGCATTTT. Translation gives CASSLVGSYQPQHF.

V is TRBV15 and J is TRBJ2-2; D may be TRBD1 (5 bases). V was cut by 3 bases and J by 9 bases, with 5 bases left in between. Looked up from germline, CDR1 is LNHNV and CDR2 is YYDKDF (reference sequence). The CDR3 totals 11 residues. The CDR3 nucleotides read TGTGCCACCAGCAGGGACAGGGAGCTGTTTTTT. Translating gives CATSRDRELFF.

The chain combines TRBV12-3 or TRBV12-4 with TRBJ1-5, with D perhaps TRBD1 (5 bases). The V end was cut by 5 bases, the J end by 4 bases, with 9 bases between. CDR3 length equals 13 residues. The CDR3 spells CASSVTENQPQHF. The CDR3, as DNA: TGTGCCAGCAGTGTGACAGAGAATCAGCCCCAGCATTTT.

This clonotype was seen at least ten times. The V gene is TRBV29-1, the J gene TRBJ1-2; D gene uncertain. Between the trimmed V and J ends, which lost 5 bases and 1 base, there was a span of 11 bases. The CDR3 is 13 residues long. CDR1 is SQVTM, CDR2 ANQGSEA, per germline. CDR3 nucleotides: TGCAGCGTTCAGTTTGGACTTAACTATGGCTACACCTTC. Translating gives CSVQFGLNYGYTF.

This chain links TRBV15 with TRBJ2-3, with D tentatively TRBD1 (5 bases). Germline CDR1 is LNHNV and CDR2 is YYDKDF (reference sequence). The CDR3 loop spans 13 amino acids. Trimming stripped 1 base from V and 6 bases from J, with 8 bases between. The CDR3 is CATSRVNRDTQYF. The CDR3 DNA sequence: TGTGCCACCAGCAGAGTCAACAGGGATACGCAGTATTTT.

The chain recombines TRBV29-1 with TRBJ1-1, with D tentatively TRBD1 (5 bases). Germline V gives CDR1 SQVTM, CDR2 ANQGSEA. The V gene lost 5 bases and the J gene lost 0 bases, with 10 bases spanning the gap. The CDR3 spans 13 residues. CDR3 amino acids: CSVSGTVNTEAFF. The CDR3 DNA reads TGCAGCGTTTCCGGGACTGTGAACACTGAAGCTTTCTTT.

Comments on this clonotype: A much larger clone lies one base from this, so it may be a read error. This chain uses TRBV9 with TRBJ1-1; D gene uncertain. CDR3 length: 14 residues. Germline CDR1 is SGDLS and CDR2 is YYNGEE. DNA of the CDR3: TGTGCCAGCAGCTTAGGACGGAAGAACACTGAAGCTTCCTTT. Protein: CASSLGRKNTEASF. Complete variable domain (other parts from reference TRBV9 and TRBJ1-1): DSGVTQTPKHLITATGQRVTLRCSPRSGDLSVYWYQQSLDQGLQFLIQYYNGEERAKGNILERFSAQQFPDLHSELNLSSLELGDSALYFCASSLGRKNTEASFGQGTRLTVV.

About this clonotype itself: A much larger clonotype is one base distant, so this may be a read error. J is TRBJ1-3 and V is TRBV7-2; TRBD1 aligns across 7 bases. After removal of 2 bases from V and 0 bases from J, the junction contained 4 bases not matched to a gene. Germline CDR1 and CDR2: SGHTA and FQGNSA. The CDR3 totals 16 residues. The CDR3 region is CASSLSGQSSGNTIYF. In DNA, the CDR3 is TGTGCCAGCAGCTTATCGGGACAGAGCTCTGGAAACACCATATATTTT. Variable domain in full (rest from reference TRBV7-2 and TRBJ1-3): GAGVSQSPSNKVTEKGKDVELRCDPISGHTALYWYRQSLGQGLEFLIYFQGNSAPDKSGLPSDRFSAERTGGSVSTLTIQRTQQEDSAVYLCASSLSGQSSGNTIYFGEGSWLTVV.

This clonotype was detected only a few times. This chain links TRBV20-1 with TRBJ2-7, with 9 nucleotides matching TRBD1. V lost 0 bases to trimming and J lost 3 bases; unmatched junction nucleotides: 6. CDR3 length: 15 amino acids. Germline loops: CDR1 DFQATT, CDR2 SNEGSKA (reference sequence). CDR3 coding DNA: TGCAGTGCTAGAGATTCCGGGACAGGGAACTACGAGCAGTACTTC. Amino acid sequence: CSARDSGTGNYEQYF.

There are many counts of this clonotype. The chain uses TRBV2 and TRBJ1-1; tentatively, D is TRBD1 (6 bases). Germline CDR1 SNHLY, CDR2 FYNNEI. CDR3 length: 14 amino acids. Trimming took off 4 bases at V and 4 bases at J, with 13 bases between the two ends. CDR3 loop: CASSADSERTEAFF. The DNA for the CDR3 is TGTGCCAGCAGTGCGGACAGCGAACGCACTGAAGCTTTCTTT.

The gene calls are TRBV7-9 and TRBJ1-2; D unresolved. The CDR3 runs to 13 residues. The ends were cut back, 5 bases at V and 6 bases at J, with 13 bases in the middle. Looked up from germline, CDR1 is SEHNR and CDR2 is FQNEAQ (reference sequence). This chain's CDR3 is CASSLRRDHGYTF. The CDR3 coding sequence is TGTGCCAGCAGCCTAAGAAGAGACCATGGCTACACCTTC.

The J gene is TRBJ1-4, the V gene TRBV2, with 7 bases that match TRBD1. Per the germline V gene, CDR1 is SNHLY and CDR2 is FYNNEI. The CDR3 consists of 17 residues. J was trimmed by 0 bases and V by 3 bases; bases with no gene match: 7. The CDR3: CASSDPGQTSTNEKLFF. The DNA of the CDR3 is TGTGCCAGCAGTGACCCGGGACAGACTTCAACTAATGAAAAACTGTTTTTT. The entire variable domain, with the rest obtained from reference TRBV2 and TRBJ1-4, is as follows: EPEVTQTPSHQVTQMGQEVILRCVPISNHLYFYWYRQILGQKVEFLVSFYNNEISEKSEIFDDQFSVERPDGSNFTLKIRSTKLEDSAMYFCASSDPGQTSTNEKLFFGSGTQLSVL.

The rearrangement links TRBV7-2 to TRBJ1-1; D call uncertain. V gave up 8 bases and J gave up 6 bases, with 16 bases separating them. Germline V gives CDR1 SGHTA, CDR2 FQGNSA. The CDR3 has 13 residues. CDR3 coding DNA: TGTGCCAGCCACGGACGGGCGAGTCCTGAAGCTTTCTTT. Translation: CASHGRASPEAFF.

The genes are TRBV25-1 and TRBJ1-2; 9 nucleotides line up with TRBD1. The germline CDR1 and CDR2 sequences are MGHDK and SYGVNS. The CDR3 totals 14 residues. CDR3 sequence: CARGTGTGSYGYTF. The CDR3 bases are TGTGCTAGGGGAACCGGGACAGGGTCCTATGGCTACACCTTC.

This sequence joins TRBV2 and TRBJ2-5, with D possibly matching TRBD1 (7 bases). Trimming took 5 bases from V and 3 from J, leaving 19 bases between them. CDR3 length: 16 amino acids. Germline V CDR1 and CDR2: SNHLY, FYNNEI. CDR3 sequence: CASSSNQGGLKETQYF. CDR3 nucleotide sequence: TGTGCCAGCAGTAGCAACCAGGGGGGCTTGAAAGAGACCCAGTACTTC.

This rearrangement joins TRBV14 to TRBJ1-2; D might be TRBD1 (5 bases). The V and J ends lost 1 base and 4 bases respectively, with 7 bases between them. Germline-derived CDR1 and CDR2 are SGHDN and FVKESK. This CDR3 comprises 13 residues. The DNA for the CDR3 is TGTGCCAGCAGCCAAGTGGGGGGCTATGGCTACACCTTC. Amino acid sequence: CASSQVGGYGYTF.

J is TRBJ1-2 and V is TRBV7-9; 7 positions match TRBD1. Unmatched junction bases numbered 9, after V lost 4 bases and J lost 7 bases. CDR3 length: 14 residues. Looked up from germline, CDR1 is SEHNR and CDR2 is FQNEAQ (reference sequence). The CDR3 DNA reads as TGTGCCAGCAGCTACCCCGGGACAGAAAGTGGCTACACCTTC. Translated, it gives CASSYPGTESGYTF. Using reference TRBV7-9 and TRBJ1-2 for the parts outside the CDR3, the full variable domain is DTGVSQNPRHKITKRGQNVTFRCDPISEHNRLYWYRQTLGQGPEFLTYFQNEAQLEKSRLLSDRFSAERPKGSFSTLEIQRTEQGDSAMYLCASSYPGTESGYTFGSGTRLTVV.

CDR3: CASSPWAGDNTEAFF. The DNA of the CDR3 is TGCGCCAGCAGCCCGTGGGCGGGGGATAACACTGAAGCTTTCTTT. The chain couples TRBV5-1 to TRBJ1-1; D perhaps matches TRBD1 (5 bases). Trimming shortened V by 4 bases and J by 2 bases, and 15 bases separated the two germline ends. Germline V gene data show CDR1 as SGHRS and CDR2 as YFSETQ. The CDR3 is 15 amino acids.

J is TRBJ1-5 and V is TRBV7-9; D ambiguous. This CDR3 region has 14 residues. Germline values: CDR1 SEHNR, CDR2 FQNEAQ (reference sequence). Trimming left V 1 base short and J 3 bases short, with 7 bases between. The CDR3 reads CASSLEGTNQPQHF. As DNA, the CDR3 is TGTGCCAGCAGCTTAGAAGGTACCAATCAGCCCCAGCATTTT.

This sequence joins TRBV20-1 and TRBJ1-1, with a weak D call TRBD1 (6 bases). The length of the CDR3 is 16 residues. Trimming pared 0 bases from V and 0 bases from J, leaving 14 bases between. Germline CDR1 is DFQATT and CDR2 is SNEGSKA (reference sequence). The DNA of the CDR3 is TGCAGTGCTAGAGACCCCGGACAGCCGGTGAACACTGAAGCTTTCTTT. It yields the protein CSARDPGQPVNTEAFF.

The V and J genes are TRBV10-3 and TRBJ1-2; 9 positions match TRBD1. This CDR3 spans 15 amino acids. Germline V CDR1 and CDR2: ENHRY, SYGVKD. V lost 10 bases to trimming and J lost 2 bases; unmatched junction nucleotides: 11. The CDR3 DNA follows: TGTGCCAGCATAAGGACAGGGGCCGCCAACTATGGCTACACCTTC. Its protein is CASIRTGAANYGYTF.

In this sample, this clonotype turned up a few times. The V gene is TRBV29-1, the J gene TRBJ1-1, with 8 nucleotides matching TRBD1. Losses at the gene ends were 8 bases for V and 2 bases for J; bases not matched to a gene: 7. The CDR3 loop spans 13 amino acids. CDR1 SQVTM and CDR2 ANQGSEA come from the germline V gene. CDR3 amino acids: CSLEGTGNTEAFF. The CDR3 bases are TGCAGCTTGGAAGGGACAGGTAACACTGAAGCTTTCTTT.

Note on this clonotype: This may arise from a read error, as a much more abundant clone is one base away. The chain uses TRBV7-9 and TRBJ2-7, with 10 nucleotides matching TRBD2. The CDR3 length is 16 residues. Germline V gives CDR1 SEHNR, CDR2 FQNEAQ (reference sequence). The V and J ends lost 3 bases and 3 bases, in that order; junction bases with no gene match: 8. The CDR3 here is CASSFEALAGDYEQYF. In DNA form, the CDR3 reads TGTGCCAGCAGCTTCGAGGCCCTAGCGGGGGACTACGAGCAGTACTTC.

To note about this clonotype: A much larger clonotype is one base distant, so this may be a read error. The rearrangement links TRBV7-2 to TRBJ2-7, with 11 bases that match TRBD1. Germline V CDR1 and CDR2: SGHTA, FQGNSA. This CDR3 has 15 residues. The CDR3 DNA sequence: TGTGGCAGCAGCTTAGCCGGGACAGGGGGCTACGAGCAGTACTTC. This gives the protein CGSSLAGTGGYEQYF.

This clonotype was seen repeatedly, ten times or more. Written as DNA, the CDR3 is TGTGCCAGCAGCTACCGGACAGGGGACACTGAAGCTTTCTTT. Amino acids: CASSYRTGDTEAFF. The chain joins TRBV7-8 to TRBJ1-1; 9 positions match TRBD1. The CDR3 length is 14 residues. Unmatched junction bases numbered 3, after V lost 4 bases and J lost 3 bases. Germline V gene lookup returns CDR1 SGHVS and CDR2 FQNEAQ. Combining the CDR3 with reference TRBV7-8 and TRBJ1-1 gives the whole variable domain GAGVSQSPRYKVAKRGQDVALRCDPISGHVSLFWYQQALGQGPEFLTYFQNEAQLDKSGLPSDRFFAERPEGSVSTLKIQRTQQEDSAVYLCASSYRTGDTEAFFGQGTRLTVV.

This clonotype has more than one count but fewer than ten. The chain uses TRBV2 and TRBJ1-5; TRBD1 matches 9 bases. Trimming at V came to 3 bases and at J to 7 bases, leaving 7 bases not matched to a gene. CDR1 and CDR2 from the germline V gene are SNHLY and FYNNEI. This CDR3 is built from 15 residues. In DNA form, the CDR3 reads TGTGCCAGCAGTGACGGGACAGGGTTGGGCCAGCCCCAGCATTTT. Encoded protein: CASSDGTGLGQPQHF.

This clonotype was detected only a few times. V is TRBV5-1 and J is TRBJ2-7, with TRBD2 matching 13 bases. There are 16 residues in the CDR3. Germline V lookup: CDR1 SGHRS, CDR2 YFSETQ. V lost 4 bases to trimming and J lost 2 bases; unmatched junction nucleotides: 6. For the CDR3, the DNA is TGCGCCAGCAGCGTTCCCGGGACTAGCGGGACCTACGAGCAGTACTTC. It encodes CASSVPGTSGTYEQYF.

This clonotype was observed a few times. The V and J genes are TRBV7-8 and TRBJ1-1; 8 nucleotides line up with TRBD1. This CDR3 is 15 amino acids long. V lost 5 bases, J lost 6 bases, and 11 bases stayed unmatched. Germline V lookup: CDR1 SGHVS, CDR2 FQNEAQ. The CDR3 sequence is CASSTYTGQGPEAFF. DNA of the CDR3: TGTGCCAGCAGCACCTACACCGGACAGGGCCCTGAAGCTTTCTTT.